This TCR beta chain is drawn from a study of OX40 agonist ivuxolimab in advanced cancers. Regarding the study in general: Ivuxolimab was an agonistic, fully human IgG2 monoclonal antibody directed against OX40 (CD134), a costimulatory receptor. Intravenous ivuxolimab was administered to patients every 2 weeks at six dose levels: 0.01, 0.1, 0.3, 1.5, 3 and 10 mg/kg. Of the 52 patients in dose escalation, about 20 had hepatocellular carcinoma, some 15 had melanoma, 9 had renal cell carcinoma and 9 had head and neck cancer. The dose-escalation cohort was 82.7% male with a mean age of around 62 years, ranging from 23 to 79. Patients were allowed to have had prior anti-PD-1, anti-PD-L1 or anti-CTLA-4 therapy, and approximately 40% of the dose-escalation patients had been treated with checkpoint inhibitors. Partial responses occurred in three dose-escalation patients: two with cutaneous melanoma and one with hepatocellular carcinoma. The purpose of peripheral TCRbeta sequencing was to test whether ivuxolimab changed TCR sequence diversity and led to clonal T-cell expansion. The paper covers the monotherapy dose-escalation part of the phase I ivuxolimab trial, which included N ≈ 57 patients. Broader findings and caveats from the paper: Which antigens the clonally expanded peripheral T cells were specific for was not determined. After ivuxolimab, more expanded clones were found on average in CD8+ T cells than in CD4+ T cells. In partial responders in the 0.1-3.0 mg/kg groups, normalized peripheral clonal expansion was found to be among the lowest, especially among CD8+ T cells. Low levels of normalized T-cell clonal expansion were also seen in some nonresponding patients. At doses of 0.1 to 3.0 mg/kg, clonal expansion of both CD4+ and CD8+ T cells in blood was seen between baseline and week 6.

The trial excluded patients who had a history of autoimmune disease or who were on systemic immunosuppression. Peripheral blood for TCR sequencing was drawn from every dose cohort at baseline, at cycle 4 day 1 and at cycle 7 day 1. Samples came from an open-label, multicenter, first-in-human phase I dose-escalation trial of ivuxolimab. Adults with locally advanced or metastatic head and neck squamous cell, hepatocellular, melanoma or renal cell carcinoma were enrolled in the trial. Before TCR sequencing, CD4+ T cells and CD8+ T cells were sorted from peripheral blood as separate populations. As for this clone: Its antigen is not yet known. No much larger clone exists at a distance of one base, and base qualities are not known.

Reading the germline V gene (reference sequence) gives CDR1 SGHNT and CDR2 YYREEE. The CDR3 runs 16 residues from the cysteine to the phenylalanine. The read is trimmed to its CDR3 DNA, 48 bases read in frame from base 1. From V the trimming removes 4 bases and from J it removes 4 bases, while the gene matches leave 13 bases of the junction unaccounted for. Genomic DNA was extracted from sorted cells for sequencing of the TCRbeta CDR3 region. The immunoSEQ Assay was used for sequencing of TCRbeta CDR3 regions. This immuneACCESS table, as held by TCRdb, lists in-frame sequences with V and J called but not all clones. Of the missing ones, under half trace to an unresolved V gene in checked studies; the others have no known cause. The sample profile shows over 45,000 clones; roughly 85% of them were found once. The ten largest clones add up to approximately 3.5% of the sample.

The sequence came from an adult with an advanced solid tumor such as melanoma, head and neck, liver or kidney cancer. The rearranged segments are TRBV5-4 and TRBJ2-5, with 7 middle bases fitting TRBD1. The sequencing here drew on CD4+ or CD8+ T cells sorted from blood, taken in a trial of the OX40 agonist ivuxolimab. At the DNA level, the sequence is TGTGCCAGCAGCAGGCAGGGGGATAGAGGGTTAGAGACCCAGTACTTC. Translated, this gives CASSRQGDRGLETQYF.